This TCR beta chain is drawn from a study of blood T cell repertoires in COVID-19 (dated by TCRdb to about 2020). Study-wide context: Samples from collaborators originated in the United States, Italy and Spain and spanned both the acute and convalescent phases of COVID-19. The prospective study material was composed of cDNA or gDNA derived from T cells, B-cell-depleted T cells, or PBMCs. Subjects who had been exposed to COVID-19, were actively infected with it, or had recovered from it provided the deeply sampled blood TCRbeta repertoires that made up the dataset. The repertoires were made available in a free public database intended to serve as a resource for research on the immune response to SARS-CoV-2. Samples came from the ongoing ImmuneRACE study (first 160 participants) plus 1,254 subjects from 6 global collaborators. Sample metadata almost always included a de-identified subject ID, COVID-19 status, age in years and sex. Where available, HLA class I and class II types were taken from metadata supplied by the sample provider and were not determined by assay-based typing.

TCRbeta CDR3 regions were amplified from genomic DNA using the immunoSEQ Assay, a bias-controlled multiplex PCR. On the study's bioinformatics: The number of nucleated cells in each sample was estimated from the amplification of reference gene primers within the assay. To quantify the absolute abundance of each unique TCRbeta CDR3 rearrangement, sequence reads were collapsed and filtered. For each sample, productive Simpson clonality was calculated as the square root of Simpson's diversity index across productive rearrangements. TCRdb provides this immuneACCESS table in a form limited to in-frame rearrangements. Some clones are lacking; in checked studies, under half of them reflect an unresolved V gene, and why the rest are absent is not known. The V and J calls and the clone size are those of that table, but D and trimming were determined from the DNA. This sample is represented by approximately 97,000 clones; almost 90% of them were singletons. Roughly 2.1% of the sample is taken by the ten largest.

Study-wide findings and limitations: Clinical and demographic metadata were provided uncurated, with the amount varying by source and participant.

From a lookup of the germline V gene, CDR1 and CDR2 are MDHEN and SYDVKM. Measured from the cysteine to the phenylalanine, the CDR3 is 13 residues long. The CDR3 DNA has 39 bases and is translated from base 1. Trimming at the junction amounts to 3 bases on V and 5 bases on J, and the germline ends lie 10 bases apart. One collaborating source in Seattle enrolled patients during active infection and followed them longitudinally through the course of disease. Each collaborating institution followed its own protocols to collect whole blood in K2EDTA tubes. For TCRbeta analysis, collaborators shipped samples in one of three forms: frozen whole blood, isolated PBMCs, or DNA extracted from either of those sample types. In the case of this clone: Its antigen is currently not known. No clone much larger than this one lies a single base away; base qualities are absent.

The rearrangement combines TRBV28 with TRBJ1-2, with TRBD1 tentatively as D gene (6 bases match). Sequenced material: peripheral blood. The receptor was derived from a man aged 45-65 years with COVID-19, enrolled during active disease. The CDR3: CASSLDSGYGYTF. The nucleotide sequence is TGTGCCAGCAGTTTGGACAGCGGTTATGGCTACACCTTC.